These T cell receptor beta chains were read from a single sample in a study of control samples from healthy donors and cancer patients. The assay was immunoSEQ multiplex PCR, and TCRdb's table has in-frame clones only and misses some. The sample includes some 410,000 clones, around nine tenths of them seen just once. Sequenced sample: PBMCs. These receptors were obtained from a man in his forties with head and neck cancer. CDR3s include the opening cysteine and the closing phenylalanine or tryptophan. D genes are given only for firm matches. Rows may omit the clone size; those that give it use once, few, many or a size class.

v_call: TRBV6-5; d_call: TRBD1; clone_size: -; j_call: TRBJ2-3; cdr3_aa: CASSPGQGRADTQYF; cdr3_nt: TGTGCCAGCAGTCCGGGACAGGGGAGGGCAGATACGCAGTATTTT
v_call: TRBV14; d_call: -; clone_size: -; j_call: TRBJ1-6; cdr3_aa: CASSQAGGRALHF; cdr3_nt: TGTGCCAGCAGCCAAGCAGGAGGGCGGGCCCTCCACTTT
v_call: TRBV11-2; d_call: -; clone_size: -; j_call: TRBJ2-1; cdr3_aa: CASSLEKGGWNEQFF; cdr3_nt: TGTGCCAGCAGCTTAGAAAAGGGCGGCTGGAATGAGCAGTTCTTC
v_call: TRBV10-1; d_call: -; clone_size: -; j_call: TRBJ2-7; cdr3_aa: CASSETGPYEQYF; cdr3_nt: TGCGCCAGCAGTGAGACTGGACCCTACGAGCAGTACTTC
v_call: TRBV25-1; d_call: TRBD1; clone_size: once; j_call: TRBJ2-5; cdr3_aa: CASSAASTGGLETQYF; cdr3_nt: TGTGCCAGCAGTGCGGCTTCGACAGGGGGTCTAGAGACCCAGTACTTC
v_call: TRBV9; d_call: -; clone_size: -; j_call: TRBJ2-3; cdr3_aa: CASSDTGISTDTQYF; cdr3_nt: TGTGCCAGCAGTGATACAGGGATTAGTACAGATACGCAGTATTTT
v_call: TRBV6-5; d_call: TRBD1; clone_size: once; j_call: TRBJ2-1; cdr3_aa: CASSLSGTGYNEQFF; cdr3_nt: TGTGCCAGCAGCCTATCCGGGACAGGATACAATGAGCAGTTCTTC
v_call: TRBV18; d_call: TRBD2; clone_size: -; j_call: TRBJ2-1; cdr3_aa: CASSSLAGDYNEQFF; cdr3_nt: TGTGCCAGCTCATCTCTAGCGGGGGACTACAATGAGCAGTTCTTC
v_call: TRBV25-1; d_call: -; clone_size: -; j_call: TRBJ2-1; cdr3_aa: CASSEWGGRILGQFF; cdr3_nt: TGTGCCAGCAGTGAATGGGGGGGGCGCATCCTCGGGCAGTTCTTC
v_call: TRBV3-1/TRBV3-2; d_call: -; clone_size: -; j_call: TRBJ2-1; cdr3_aa: CASSQGWESYNEQFF; cdr3_nt: TGTGCCAGCAGCCAAGGGTGGGAGTCCTACAATGAGCAGTTCTTC
v_call: TRBV5-1; d_call: -; clone_size: -; j_call: TRBJ2-5; cdr3_aa: CASSAIWRANQETQYF; cdr3_nt: TGCGCCAGCAGCGCGATCTGGCGGGCCAACCAAGAGACCCAGTACTTC
v_call: TRBV7-2; d_call: -; clone_size: -; j_call: TRBJ2-1; cdr3_aa: CASSMDYRTNNEQFF; cdr3_nt: TGTGCCAGCAGCATGGACTATAGGACTAACAATGAGCAGTTCTTC
v_call: TRBV28; d_call: TRBD1; clone_size: -; j_call: TRBJ2-7; cdr3_aa: CASSPEGTGAYEQYF; cdr3_nt: TGTGCCAGCAGTCCTGAGGGGACAGGGGCCTACGAGCAGTACTTC
v_call: TRBV27; d_call: TRBD2; clone_size: -; j_call: TRBJ2-7; cdr3_aa: CASSLSRLAGESEQYF; cdr3_nt: TGTGCCAGCAGTTTATCGAGACTAGCGGGAGAAAGCGAGCAGTACTTC
v_call: TRBV20-1; d_call: -; clone_size: -; j_call: TRBJ1-6; cdr3_aa: CSARYLKDLHF; cdr3_nt: TGCAGTGCTCGATACTTGAAAGATCTCCACTTT
v_call: TRBV29-1; d_call: -; clone_size: -; j_call: TRBJ1-2; cdr3_aa: CSVEDQDGNYGYTF; cdr3_nt: TGCAGCGTTGAAGATCAGGACGGTAACTATGGCTACACCTTC
v_call: TRBV29-1; d_call: -; clone_size: -; j_call: TRBJ1-1; cdr3_aa: CSGGGGFSEAFF; cdr3_nt: TGCAGCGGTGGAGGAGGTTTTTCCGAAGCTTTCTTT
v_call: TRBV28; d_call: -; clone_size: -; j_call: TRBJ1-2; cdr3_aa: CASSLQPVGVGGYTF; cdr3_nt: TGTGCCAGCAGTTTACAACCAGTTGGAGTTGGAGGCTACACCTTC
v_call: TRBV27; d_call: TRBD1; clone_size: once; j_call: TRBJ1-2; cdr3_aa: CASSPDRGNYGYTF; cdr3_nt: TGTGCCAGCAGCCCGGACAGGGGAAACTATGGCTACACCTTC
v_call: TRBV29-1; d_call: TRBD1; clone_size: few; j_call: TRBJ1-2; cdr3_aa: CSVLDRNYGYTF; cdr3_nt: TGCAGCGTTTTGGACAGGAACTATGGCTACACCTTC
v_call: TRBV5-4; d_call: TRBD1; clone_size: -; j_call: TRBJ1-1; cdr3_aa: CASSLYGTGWTEAFF; cdr3_nt: TGTGCCAGCAGCTTGTATGGGACAGGGTGGACTGAAGCTTTCTTT
v_call: TRBV2; d_call: -; clone_size: -; j_call: TRBJ2-5; cdr3_aa: CASSEGPPGPSGTQYF; cdr3_nt: TGTGCCAGCAGTGAAGGGCCTCCGGGACCCTCGGGGACCCAGTACTTC
v_call: TRBV5-6; d_call: TRBD1; clone_size: -; j_call: TRBJ2-6; cdr3_aa: CASSYRGLAAGANVLTF; cdr3_nt: TGTGCCAGCAGCTACAGGGGTTTGGCCGCTGGGGCCAACGTCCTGACTTTC
v_call: TRBV7-2; d_call: -; clone_size: -; j_call: TRBJ1-2; cdr3_aa: CASSLGTSYGYTF; cdr3_nt: TGTGCCAGCAGCTTGGGTACGAGCTATGGCTACACCTTC
v_call: TRBV28; d_call: -; clone_size: -; j_call: TRBJ1-4; cdr3_aa: CASSSIRGWEKLFF; cdr3_nt: TGTGCCAGCAGTTCTATCAGGGGTTGGGAAAAACTGTTTTTT